Listed below are T cell receptor beta chains from one sample, sequenced in a study of blood T cells in healthy people across ages. TCRdb fed the 5' RACE reads into MiXCR, producing one record per CDR3 protein. This sample carries 850,000 to 1,000,000 distinct CDR3 sequences, roughly 52% of them seen once, and the ten largest clones take 13%. Material: blood. Receptor source: a man aged 25-40 years in good health. Both conserved end residues are part of each CDR3. D genes are given only for firm matches. A row's size may be missing; if present it is once, few, many or a size class.

D gene	V gene	J gene	clone size	CDR3 DNA	CDR3 protein
NA	TRBV6-6	TRBJ2-2	NA	TGTGCCAGGGGCACCGGGGAGCTGTTTTTT	CARGTGELFF
TRBD1	TRBV29-1	TRBJ2-3	few	TGCAGCGTTGCCACAGGGGGCGGTACAGATACGCAGTATTTT	CSVATGGGTDTQYF
TRBD1	TRBV13	TRBJ1-2	NA	TGTGCCAGCAGCTCGGGACAGGAGAACTATGGCTACACCTTC	CASSSGQENYGYTF
NA	TRBV5-1	TRBJ2-1	NA	TGCGCCAGCAGGCCGGGGGTTTTCGATGAGCAGTTCTTC	CASRPGVFDEQFF
NA	TRBV9	TRBJ2-7	few	TGTGCCAGCAGCGTAGATCCCGGAAACTCCTACGAGCAGTACTTC	CASSVDPGNSYEQYF
NA	TRBV20-1	TRBJ1-6	NA	TGCAGTGCTAGTTGGGGGGGCGCGACTAATTCACCCCTCCACTTT	CSASWGGATNSPLHF
NA	TRBV10-3	TRBJ2-6	NA	TGTGCCATCAGTGAAGAGGGACCCGGGGCCAACGTCCTGACTTTC	CAISEEGPGANVLTF
NA	TRBV7-9	TRBJ1-2	few	TGTGCCAGCAGCTTAGGTCAAGGGGTTGATAACTATGGCTACACCTTC	CASSLGQGVDNYGYTF
TRBD2	TRBV5-1	TRBJ2-7	NA	TGCGCCAGCAGCCCCACTAGCGGGGGAGCACTTACTAGCTCCTACGAGCAGTACTTC	CASSPTSGGALTSSYEQYF
NA	TRBV30	TRBJ2-2	NA	TGTGCCTGGAGCTCTAGGTGGGAGGCGAACACCGGGGAGCTGTTTTTT	CAWSSRWEANTGELFF
NA	TRBV3-1	TRBJ2-5	many	TGTGCCAGCAGCCAAATCGCCGGCACCCAGTACTTC	CASSQIAGTQYF
TRBD1	TRBV20-1	TRBJ1-2	NA	TGCAGTCCTTTCTTGGCCGGGACAGGGGGAGGCTACACCTTC	CSPFLAGTGGGYTF
NA	TRBV6-2/TRBV6-3	TRBJ2-6	NA	TGTGCCAGCAATAAAGGGGTTTCTGGGGCCAACGTCCTGACTTTC	CASNKGVSGANVLTF
TRBD1	TRBV7-7	TRBJ2-1	few	TGTGCTAGCAGCCCAGGGACAGGGGGAGGTAATGAGCAGTTCTTC	CASSPGTGGGNEQFF
TRBD1	TRBV12-3/TRBV12-4	TRBJ2-7	NA	TGTGCCAGCAGCTGGGACAGGTACTACGAGCAGTACTTC	CASSWDRYYEQYF
NA	TRBV20-1	TRBJ2-7	NA	TGCAGTGCTAGCCGTGGACACGGGATAGGGACTCGGGGCGAGCAGTACTTC	CSASRGHGIGTRGEQYF
NA	TRBV20-1	TRBJ2-5	NA	TGCAGTGCTAGATCAGACAGCCCCGGGACCCAGTACTTC	CSARSDSPGTQYF
NA	TRBV6-5	TRBJ2-5	NA	TGTGCCAGGATGCCGGGCCGCAAACCGGGTGAGCAGTACTTC	CARMPGRKPGEQYF
NA	TRBV3-1	TRBJ2-7	few	TGTGCCAGCAGCCAAGAGGCTTCGGCGCTCACCTACGAGCAGTACTTC	CASSQEASALTYEQYF
TRBD2	TRBV7-2	TRBJ2-4	NA	TGTGCCAGCAGCTTAGGGTCTAGCGGGAGGGCCGTAGACATTCAGTACTTC	CASSLGSSGRAVDIQYF
NA	TRBV10-3	TRBJ1-2	NA	TGTGCCATCAGTGAGTCGGAATCTTCCTATGGCTACACCTTC	CAISESESSYGYTF
NA	TRBV12-3/TRBV12-4	TRBJ2-7	few	TGTGCCAGCAGTTTACCAGGTGGTAGCAAACCCTACGAGCAGTACTTC	CASSLPGGSKPYEQYF
NA	TRBV20-1	TRBJ2-7	many	TGCAGTGCCCAGGATCCGGGTGGGCAGTACTTC	CSAQDPGGQYF
NA	TRBV4-2	TRBJ1-5	NA	TGTGCCAGCAGCCAAGAACAGGGAGGGGGCAATCAGCCCCAGCATTTT	CASSQEQGGGNQPQHF
TRBD2	TRBV6-1	TRBJ2-7	NA	TGTGCCAGCAGGAAGACTAGCGGGTCCTACGAGCAGTACTTC	CASRKTSGSYEQYF
NA	TRBV7-3	TRBJ2-2	NA	TGTGCCAGCAGCTTATTAGGGGAGAACACCGGGGAGCTGTTTTTT	CASSLLGENTGELFF
NA	TRBV5-1	TRBJ2-3	NA	TGCGCCAGCAGCGTCACAGATGCGCAGTATTTT	CASSVTDAQYF
NA	TRBV29-1	TRBJ1-2	NA	TGCAGCGTTGACACGAGCCTAATTAGGGGCTACACCTTC	CSVDTSLIRGYTF
TRBD1	TRBV6-2/TRBV6-3	TRBJ2-7	few	TGTGCCAGCAGTCGACCGGGACAGTTCTCTGAGCAGTACTTC	CASSRPGQFSEQYF